This T cell receptor beta chain was documented in a study of T cell responses to AZD1222 COVID-19 vaccine. Study outcomes and limitations: Repertoire sampling was restricted to post-peak T cell response timepoints. There were mostly white British donors and more females than males, and clonal diversity was possibly underestimated.

In germline, CDR1 is SGDLS, CDR2 YYNGEE. This CDR3 has 15 residues. The V end lost 0 bases, the J end lost 0 bases, and 9 bases lay between the germline ends. Repertoires were generated with immunoSEQ multiplex PCR, while TCRdb's copy carries only in-frame clones and drops some. The table includes about 110,000 clones, about four fifths detected once. Comments on this clone: Its antigen is still unknown.

The rearrangement uses TRBV9 and TRBJ1-2; no firm D call. Sequencing was performed on peripheral blood, taken on day 0 of AZD1222 vaccination. The clonotype was recovered from an adult in good health. In DNA form, the CDR3 reads TGTGCCAGCAGCGTAGTGGCAGCCCCTAACTATGGCTACACCTTC. This sequence encodes CASSVVAAPNYGYTF.